This is a list of T cell receptor beta chains from one sample in a study of cytomegalovirus exposure and HLA in healthy donors. Libraries were prepared by immunoSEQ multiplex PCR; TCRdb keeps only in-frame clonotypes and omits some of them. This table has about 120,000 clones, about 86% appearing once. The sample was PBMCs. The receptors originated from a woman aged 40 to 50 in good health and CMV-seronegative. The CDR3 runs from the conserved cysteine through the conserved F or W. The D gene is left open where the match is weak. Where a row states a size, it is once, few, many or the class of an expanded clone; other rows omit it.

clone size	V gene	D gene	J gene	CDR3 protein	CDR3 DNA
few	TRBV5-1	.	TRBJ2-2	CASSLVDRNTGELFF	TGCGCCAGCAGCTTGGTTGACAGAAACACCGGGGAGCTGTTTTTT
.	TRBV10-3	TRBD1	TRBJ1-2	CAISDGTGALGGYTF	TGTGCCATCAGTGATGGGACAGGAGCCCTCGGAGGCTACACCTTC
few	TRBV20-1	.	TRBJ2-1	CSARDDNEQFF	TGCAGTGCTAGAGACGACAATGAGCAGTTCTTC
.	TRBV10-1	.	TRBJ2-1	CASSESRQGTYNEQFF	TGCGCCAGCAGTGAGTCTCGTCAGGGGACCTACAATGAGCAGTTCTTC
few	TRBV6-1	.	TRBJ1-5	CASSEAANGQPQHF	TGTGCCAGCAGTGAGGCGGCCAATGGTCAGCCCCAGCATTTT
.	TRBV19	.	TRBJ1-1	CASTLGGGRMNTEAFF	TGTGCCAGTACCCTCGGCGGGGGGCGCATGAACACTGAAGCTTTCTTT
few	TRBV5-6	.	TRBJ2-7	CASSLADQPSSYEQYF	TGTGCCAGCAGCTTGGCCGATCAACCTAGCTCCTACGAGCAGTACTTC
.	TRBV7-9	TRBD2	TRBJ2-1	CASRGRGDISSYNEQFF	TGTGCCAGCCGGGGGCGGGGGGACATAAGCTCCTACAATGAGCAGTTCTTC
once	TRBV5-4	TRBD1	TRBJ1-6	CASSLGAGTGNSPLHF	TGTGCCAGCAGCTTGGGAGCAGGGACAGGAAATTCACCCCTCCACTTT
.	TRBV4-1	TRBD2	TRBJ2-1	CASSRPTSDYNEQFF	TGCGCCAGCAGCCGACCCACTAGCGACTACAATGAGCAGTTCTTC
.	TRBV11-3	.	TRBJ2-5	CASSSRGSETQYF	TGTGCCAGCAGCTCTCGGGGTTCAGAGACCCAGTACTTC
.	TRBV4-1	.	TRBJ1-4	CASRTGRSEKLFF	TGCGCCAGCAGGACGGGGAGAAGTGAAAAACTGTTTTTT
.	TRBV28	TRBD2	TRBJ2-7	CASSLSSGRNEQYF	TGTGCCAGCAGTTTGTCTAGCGGGAGAAACGAGCAGTACTTC
.	TRBV29-1	.	TRBJ1-1	CSVEDRRRTMNTEAFF	TGCAGCGTTGAAGATCGCAGACGGACAATGAACACTGAAGCTTTCTTT
.	TRBV19	TRBD1	TRBJ1-6	CASRTGANSPLHF	TGTGCCAGTAGAACAGGGGCAAATTCACCCCTCCACTTT
.	TRBV19	.	TRBJ1-4	CATSPGNLDEKLFF	TGTGCCACCTCCCCGGGGAACCTGGATGAAAAACTGTTTTTT
.	TRBV30	TRBD2	TRBJ2-5	CAWSTTGGKETQYF	TGTGCCTGGAGTACAACGGGGGGGAAAGAGACCCAGTACTTC
.	TRBV7-9	TRBD1	TRBJ1-4	CASSIGQGAVEKLFF	TGTGCCAGCAGCATCGGACAGGGGGCGGTTGAAAAACTGTTTTTT
.	TRBV7-2	TRBD2	TRBJ2-2	CASSSQIAGAPGELFF	TGTGCCAGCAGCTCACAAATAGCGGGAGCCCCCGGGGAGCTGTTTTTT
.	TRBV5-6	.	TRBJ2-5	CASTGWGQHQETQYF	TGTGCCAGCACAGGCTGGGGGCAGCACCAAGAGACCCAGTACTTC
.	TRBV19	.	TRBJ2-7	CASSIAVRTYEQYF	TGTGCCAGTAGTATCGCGGTACGTACCTACGAGCAGTACTTC
.	TRBV5-1	.	TRBJ2-7	CASSLLDQGGSSYEQYF	TGCGCCAGCAGCTTGTTGGATCAGGGGGGCAGCTCCTACGAGCAGTACTTC
.	TRBV25-1	TRBD1	TRBJ2-7	CASSEEQGASYEQYF	TGTGCCAGCAGTGAGGAACAGGGGGCCTCCTACGAGCAGTACTTC